The 9 T cell receptor beta chains presented below share a single source sample, sequenced in a study of blood T cell repertoires in COVID-19. Only in-frame clones appear in the TCRdb table, and some are missing; sequencing was by immunoSEQ multiplex PCR. The sample includes 140,000 or so clones, around 86% of them seen just once. Source material: peripheral blood. All receptors derive from a man aged 45-65 years who had recovered from COVID-19.

This chain connects TRBV4-3 to TRBJ2-3, with 11 bases lining up with TRBD2. CDR3 length: 19 amino acids. Germline V gene sequence: CDR1 LGHNA, CDR2 YSLEER. The trim removed 0 bases at V and 2 bases at J, leaving 10 bases unmatched. The DNA of the CDR3 is TGCGCCAGCAGCCAAGATGAATTAGCGGGGGGGGGATACACAGATACGCAGTATTTT. It codes for CASSQDELAGGGYTDTQYF.

The chain is built from TRBV24-1 and TRBJ2-1; 9 bases match TRBD1. The CDR3 loop spans 15 amino acids. V gave up 7 bases and J gave up 8 bases; unmatched junction bases: 11. Germline CDR1 is KGHDR and CDR2 is SFDVKD. The DNA for the CDR3 is TGTGCCACCAGGGCCACAGGGGGCATAATTCATGAGCAGTTCTTC. It codes for CATRATGGIIHEQFF.

The rearrangement joins TRBV5-1 to TRBJ2-2, with TRBD2 matching over 10 bases. The CDR3 runs to 18 residues. Losses at the gene ends were 4 bases for V and 2 bases for J; bases not matched to a gene: 11. The germline CDR1 and CDR2 sequences are SGHRS and YFSETQ. The CDR3 loop reads CASSPSGRLAGNTGELFF. Here the CDR3 DNA reads TGCGCCAGCAGCCCGTCGGGGCGACTAGCGGGTAACACCGGGGAGCTGTTTTTT.

The chain couples TRBV6-6 to TRBJ1-5, with 8 bases that match TRBD1. Germline values: CDR1 MNHNY, CDR2 SVGAGI (reference sequence). With 6 bases clipped from V and 6 bases from J, the junction kept 10 bases outside the gene matches. The CDR3 is 15 amino acids. CDR3 protein: CASSLNQGASQPQHF. The CDR3 DNA sequence: TGTGCCAGCAGCCTTAATCAGGGGGCGAGTCAGCCCCAGCATTTT.

The chain carries TRBV28 and TRBJ2-7; D call uncertain. The CDR3 covers 13 residues. Trimming cost V 5 bases and J 7 bases, with 15 bases left between them. Germline V CDR1 and CDR2: MDHEN, SYDVKM. CDR3 sequence reads: CASSTVTHREQYF. The CDR3 DNA is TGTGCCAGCAGTACCGTGACACATCGTGAGCAGTACTTC.

The rearrangement links TRBV10-2 to TRBJ2-2; maybe TRBD1 (6 bases). Germline CDR1 reads WSHSY; CDR2 reads SAAADI. The germline V and J ends were trimmed by 2 bases and 6 bases, with 10 bases remaining between them. The CDR3 runs to 14 residues. In DNA, the CDR3 is TGCGCCAGCAGTGAGACAGGGTTTGCCGGGGAGCTGTTTTTT. It yields the protein CASSETGFAGELFF.

The V and J genes are TRBV7-9 and TRBJ1-1, with D possibly being TRBD1 (5 bases). The CDR3 loop spans 14 amino acids. Germline V gene lookup returns CDR1 SEHNR and CDR2 FQNEAQ (reference sequence). Trimming removed 0 bases from V and 4 bases from J, with 9 bases in between. The CDR3 DNA sequence: TGTGCCAGCAGCTTAGCCGGGGGTAGCACTGAAGCTTTCTTT. Its protein is CASSLAGGSTEAFF.

This clone was seen once. The chain carries TRBV19 and TRBJ1-5; TRBD1 matches 7 bases. CDR1 and CDR2 from the germline V gene are LNHDA and SQIVND (reference sequence). V trimming: 7 bases; J trimming: 2 bases; junction bases outside the gene matches: 11. The CDR3 sequence is 16 residues long. For the CDR3, the DNA is TGTGCCAGTACCTCAGAGGGGGCGCGAGGCAATCAGCCCCAGCATTTT. As protein: CASTSEGARGNQPQHF.

V usage is TRBV11-2 and J usage is TRBJ2-7; D might be TRBD1 (6 bases). CDR1 and CDR2 (germline): SGHAT, FQNNGV. CDR3 size: 14 residues. The V end lost 9 bases, the J end lost 3 bases, and 18 bases lay between the germline ends. In DNA form, the CDR3 reads TGTGCCAGTAGCACAGGGCCCACCTACTACGAGCAGTACTTC. The encoded protein is CASSTGPTYYEQYF.